This T cell receptor (beta chain) was sequenced for a study of Graves' ophthalmopathy and Graves' hyperthyroidism. CDR3 regions of TCR beta were amplified from RNA transcripts. First-round RT-PCR with HTBI primers preceded a second-round multiplex PCR. MiXCR, applied by TCRdb to the multiplex PCR reads, yields one record per CDR3 protein. The sample holds about 410,000 distinct CDR3 sequences, 18% seen once. Study-level results: Ophthalmopathy progression was predicted by the model at 70.59% sensitivity and approximately 72% specificity. Most expanded thyroid clonotypes above 0.001 frequency also appeared in blood.

Orbital computed tomography and thyroid ultrasound, along with TRAb, serum thyroxine and clinical symptoms, underpinned diagnosis. The PBMCs originated from roughly 10 ml of fresh peripheral blood. Germline CDR1 DFQATT, CDR2 SNEGSKA (reference sequence). V was cut by 2 bases and J by 4 bases, with 18 bases left in between. CDR3 length: 15 residues. Many counts were recorded for this clonotype. Its target is unknown. The V and J genes are TRBV20-1 and TRBJ2-7; tentatively, D is TRBD1 or TRBD2 (5 bases each). The sequence came from a woman between 18 and 29 years old with Graves' ophthalmopathy. The specimen sequenced was peripheral blood. The CDR3 loop is CSARSPEGNGYEQYF. The CDR3 DNA reads as TGCAGTGCTAGATCCCCTGAGGGGAATGGATACGAGCAGTACTTC.